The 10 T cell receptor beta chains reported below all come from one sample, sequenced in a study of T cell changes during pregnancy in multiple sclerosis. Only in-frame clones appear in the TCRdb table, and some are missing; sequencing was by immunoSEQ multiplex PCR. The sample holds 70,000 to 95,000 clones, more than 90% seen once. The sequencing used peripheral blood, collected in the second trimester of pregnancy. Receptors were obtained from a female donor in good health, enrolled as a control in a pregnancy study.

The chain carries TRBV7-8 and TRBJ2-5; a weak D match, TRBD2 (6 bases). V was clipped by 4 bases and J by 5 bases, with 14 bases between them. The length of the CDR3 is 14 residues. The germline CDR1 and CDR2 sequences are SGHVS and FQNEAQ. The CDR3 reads CASSSVAEEETQYF. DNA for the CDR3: TGTGCCAGCAGCTCGGTAGCGGAGGAGGAGACCCAGTACTTC.

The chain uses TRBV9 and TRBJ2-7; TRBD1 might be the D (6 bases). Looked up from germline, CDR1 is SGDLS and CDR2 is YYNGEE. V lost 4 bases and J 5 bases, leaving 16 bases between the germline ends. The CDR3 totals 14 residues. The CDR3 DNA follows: TGTGCCAGCAGCCCACAGGGTCCTGGCGACGAGCAGTACTTC. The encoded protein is CASSPQGPGDEQYF.

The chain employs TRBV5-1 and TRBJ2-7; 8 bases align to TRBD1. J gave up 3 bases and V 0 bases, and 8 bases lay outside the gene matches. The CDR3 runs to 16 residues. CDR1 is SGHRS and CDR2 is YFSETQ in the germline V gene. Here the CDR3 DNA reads TGCGCCAGCAGCTTGGTACCCGGGACAGGCAGCTACGAGCAGTACTTC. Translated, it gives CASSLVPGTGSYEQYF.

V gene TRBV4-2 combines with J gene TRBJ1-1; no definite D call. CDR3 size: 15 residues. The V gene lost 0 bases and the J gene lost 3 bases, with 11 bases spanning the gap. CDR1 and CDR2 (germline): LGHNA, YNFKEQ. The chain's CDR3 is CASSQDAGSHTEAFF. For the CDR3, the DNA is TGTGCCAGCAGCCAAGATGCCGGGTCCCACACTGAAGCTTTCTTT.

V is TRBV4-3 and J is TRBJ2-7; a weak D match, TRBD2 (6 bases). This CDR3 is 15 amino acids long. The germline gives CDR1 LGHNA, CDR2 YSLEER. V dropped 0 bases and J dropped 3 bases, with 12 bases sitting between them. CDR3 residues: CASSQESGSNYEQYF. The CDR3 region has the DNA TGCGCCAGCAGCCAAGAATCCGGGAGTAACTACGAGCAGTACTTC.

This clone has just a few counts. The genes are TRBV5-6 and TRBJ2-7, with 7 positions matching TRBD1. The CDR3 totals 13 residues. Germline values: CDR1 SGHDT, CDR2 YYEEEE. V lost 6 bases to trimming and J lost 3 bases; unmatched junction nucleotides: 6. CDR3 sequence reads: CASNPTGNYEQYF. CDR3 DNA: TGTGCCAGCAACCCGACAGGGAACTACGAGCAGTACTTC.

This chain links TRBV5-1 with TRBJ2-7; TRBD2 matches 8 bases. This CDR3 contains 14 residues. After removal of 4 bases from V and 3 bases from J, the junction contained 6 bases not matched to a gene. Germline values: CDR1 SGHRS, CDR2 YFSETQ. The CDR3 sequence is CASSIASGRYEQYF. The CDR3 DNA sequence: TGCGCCAGCAGCATTGCTAGCGGGCGCTACGAGCAGTACTTC.

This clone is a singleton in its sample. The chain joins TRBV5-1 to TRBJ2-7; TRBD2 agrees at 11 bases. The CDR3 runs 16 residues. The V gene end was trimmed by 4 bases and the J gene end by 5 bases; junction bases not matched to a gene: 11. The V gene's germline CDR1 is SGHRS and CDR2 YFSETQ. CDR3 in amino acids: CASSPGLAVTFDEQYF. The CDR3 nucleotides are TGCGCCAGCAGCCCGGGACTAGCGGTCACCTTTGACGAGCAGTACTTC.

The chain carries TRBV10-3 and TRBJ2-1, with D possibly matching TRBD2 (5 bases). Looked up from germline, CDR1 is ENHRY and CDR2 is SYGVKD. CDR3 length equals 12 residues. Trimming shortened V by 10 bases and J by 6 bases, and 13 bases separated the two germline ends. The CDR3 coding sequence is TGTGCCACCCGAGGGCAGGCCAATGAGCAGTTCTTC. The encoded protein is CATRGQANEQFF.

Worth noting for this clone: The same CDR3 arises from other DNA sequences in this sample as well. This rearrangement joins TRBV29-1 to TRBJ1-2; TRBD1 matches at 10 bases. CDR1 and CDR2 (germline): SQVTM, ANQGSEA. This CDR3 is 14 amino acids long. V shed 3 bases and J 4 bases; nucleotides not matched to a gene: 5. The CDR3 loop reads CSVEPGQGGYGYTF. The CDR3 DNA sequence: TGCAGCGTTGAGCCAGGACAGGGGGGCTATGGCTACACCTTC. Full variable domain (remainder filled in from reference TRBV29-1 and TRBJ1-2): SAVISQKPSRDICQRGTSLTIQCQVDSQVTMMFWYRQQPGQSLTLIATANQGSEATYESGFVIDKFPISRPNLTFSTLTVSNMSPEDSSIYLCSVEPGQGGYGYTFGSGTRLTVV.